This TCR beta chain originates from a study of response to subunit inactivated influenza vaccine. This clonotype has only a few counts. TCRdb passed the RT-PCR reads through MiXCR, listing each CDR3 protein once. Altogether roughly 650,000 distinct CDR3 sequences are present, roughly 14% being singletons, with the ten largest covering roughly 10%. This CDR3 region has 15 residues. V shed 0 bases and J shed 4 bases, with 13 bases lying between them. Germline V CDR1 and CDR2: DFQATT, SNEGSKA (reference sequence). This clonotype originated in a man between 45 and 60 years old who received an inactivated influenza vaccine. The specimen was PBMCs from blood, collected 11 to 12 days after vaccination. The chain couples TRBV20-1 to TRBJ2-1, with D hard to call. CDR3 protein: CSARDVTTGYNEQFF. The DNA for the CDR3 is TGCAGTGCTAGAGATGTTACTACTGGGTACAATGAGCAGTTCTTC.